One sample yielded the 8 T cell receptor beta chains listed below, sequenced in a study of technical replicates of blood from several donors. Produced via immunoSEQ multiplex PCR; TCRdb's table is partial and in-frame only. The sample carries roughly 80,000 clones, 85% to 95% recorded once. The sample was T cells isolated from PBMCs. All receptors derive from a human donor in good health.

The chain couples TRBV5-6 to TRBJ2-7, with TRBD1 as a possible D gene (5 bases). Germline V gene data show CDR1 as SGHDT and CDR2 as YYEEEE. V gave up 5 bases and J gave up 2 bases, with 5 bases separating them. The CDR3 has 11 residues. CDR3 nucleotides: TGTGCCAGCAGGGGGCCCTACGAGCAGTACTTC. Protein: CASRGPYEQYF. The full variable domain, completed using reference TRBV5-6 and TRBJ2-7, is DAGVTQSPTHLIKTRGQQVTLRCSPKSGHDTVSWYQQALGQGPQFIFQYYEEEERQRGNFPDRFSGHQFPNYSSELNVNALLLGDSALYLCASRGPYEQYFGPGTRLTVT.

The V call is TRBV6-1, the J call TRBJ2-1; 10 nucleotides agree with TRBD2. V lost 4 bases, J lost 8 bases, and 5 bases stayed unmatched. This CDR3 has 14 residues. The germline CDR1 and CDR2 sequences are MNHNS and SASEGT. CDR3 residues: CASSALAGVYEQFF. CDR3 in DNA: TGTGCCAGCAGTGCCCTAGCGGGAGTGTATGAGCAGTTCTTC.

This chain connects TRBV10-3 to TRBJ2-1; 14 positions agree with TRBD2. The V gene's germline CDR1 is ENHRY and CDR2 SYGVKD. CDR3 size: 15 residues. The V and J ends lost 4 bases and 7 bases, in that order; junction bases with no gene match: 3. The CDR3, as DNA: TGTGCCATCAGTGCGGGACTAGCGGGAGTAAATGAGCAGTTCTTC. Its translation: CAISAGLAGVNEQFF.

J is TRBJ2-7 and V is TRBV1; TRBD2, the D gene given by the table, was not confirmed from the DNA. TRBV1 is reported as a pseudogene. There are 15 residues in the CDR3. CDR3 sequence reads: CTSSQVLGTSYEQYF. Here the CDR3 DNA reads TGCACCAGCAGCCAAGTTCTGGGGACTTCCTACGAGCAGTACTTC.

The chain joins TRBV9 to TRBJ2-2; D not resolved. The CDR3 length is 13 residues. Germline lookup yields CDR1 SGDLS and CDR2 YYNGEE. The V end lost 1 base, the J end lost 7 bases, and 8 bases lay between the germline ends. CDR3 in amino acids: CASSVTTGGELFF. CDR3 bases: TGTGCCAGCAGCGTAACGACGGGCGGGGAGCTGTTTTTT.

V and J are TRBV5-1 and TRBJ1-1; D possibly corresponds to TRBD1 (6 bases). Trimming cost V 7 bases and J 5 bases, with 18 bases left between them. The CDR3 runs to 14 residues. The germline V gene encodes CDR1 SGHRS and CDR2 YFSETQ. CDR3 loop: CASHEPDQGTEAFF. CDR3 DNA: TGCGCCAGCCACGAACCCGATCAGGGGACTGAAGCTTTCTTT.

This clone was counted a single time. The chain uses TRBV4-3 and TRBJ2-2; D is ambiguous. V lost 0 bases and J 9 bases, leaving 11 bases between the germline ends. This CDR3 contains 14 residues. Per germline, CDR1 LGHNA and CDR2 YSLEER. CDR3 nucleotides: TGCGCCAGCAGCCAAGATCTGGGCAGGCGGGAGCTGTTTTTT. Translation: CASSQDLGRRELFF.

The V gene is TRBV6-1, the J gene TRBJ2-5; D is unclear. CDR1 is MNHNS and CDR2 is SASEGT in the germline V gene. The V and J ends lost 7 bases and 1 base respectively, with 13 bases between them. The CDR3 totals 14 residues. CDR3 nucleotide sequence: TGTGCCAGCATCCTTTGGCACAGCCAAGAGACCCAGTACTTC. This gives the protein CASILWHSQETQYF.